The rows below give T cell receptor beta chains drawn from one sample of a study of T cells expressing NK-cell markers. TCRdb re-called the 5' RACE reads; one entry per CDR3 protein, DNA not given. The sample table includes approximately 460,000 distinct CDR3 sequences. The specimen sequenced was blood T cells: a sorted CD56 or NKG2C T cell subset, CD4+ or CD8+ T cells, or bulk PBMC T cells (not recorded which). These receptors were taken from a woman aged 18-70 years in good health. Each CDR3 is given with its conserved first and last residue.

j_call	v_call	cdr3_aa
TRBJ1-1	TRBV12-3/TRBV12-4	CASSRLEGAEAFF
TRBJ2-2	TRBV4-3	CASSRKTGGKVHGELFF
TRBJ2-1	TRBV4-3	CASSQGVVGTSSYNEQFF
TRBJ1-3	TRBV12-3/TRBV12-4	CASRVINSGNTIYF
TRBJ2-7	TRBV12-3/TRBV12-4	CASRISGSASYEQYF
TRBJ1-6	TRBV20-1	CSAGDKLVNSPLHF
TRBJ2-7	TRBV6-5	CASSYGGGPTDEQYF
TRBJ1-4	TRBV5-6	CASSLRPPGKNEKLFF
TRBJ2-1	TRBV19	CASSLYTATSSEGEQFF
TRBJ1-2	TRBV20-1	CSARWGQGYGYTF
TRBJ2-2	TRBV12-3/TRBV12-4	CASSERGSGNTGELFF
TRBJ2-1	TRBV28	CASSSPPVMAGDPYNEQFF
TRBJ2-7	TRBV18	CASTDTPGRLPYEQYF
TRBJ2-3	TRBV7-3	CASSLVAGDGTDTQYF
TRBJ2-5	TRBV29-1	CSVISHLRAGGETQYF